Presented here are 5 T cell receptor beta chains from one specimen sequenced in a study of cytomegalovirus exposure and HLA in healthy donors. In the PCR, 60 Vbeta and 13 Jbeta primers were used. The repertoire was sequenced with immunoSEQ multiplex PCR; TCRdb's copy has only in-frame clones and lacks some. Of about 170,000 clones listed, roughly 84% were seen once; the top ten hold over 2%. The material sequenced was PBMCs. The receptors come from a man aged 25-40 years in good health and CMV-seropositive.

The genes are TRBV9 and TRBJ2-3; 9 nucleotides agree with TRBD1. J gave up 2 bases and V 2 bases, and 6 bases lay outside the gene matches. There are 16 residues in the CDR3. The V gene's germline CDR1 is SGDLS and CDR2 YYNGEE. CDR3 DNA: TGTGCCAGCAGCGTCGGGTACAGGGGGCTCACAGATACGCAGTATTTT. As protein: CASSVGYRGLTDTQYF. The variable domain in full, with the rest retrieved from reference TRBV9 and TRBJ2-3, is DSGVTQTPKHLITATGQRVTLRCSPRSGDLSVYWYQQSLDQGLQFLIQYYNGEERAKGNILERFSAQQFPDLHSELNLSSLELGDSALYFCASSVGYRGLTDTQYFGPGTRLTVL.

The chain carries TRBV19 and TRBJ1-5; no clear D. Looked up from germline, CDR1 is LNHDA and CDR2 is SQIVND (reference sequence). With 6 bases removed from V and 6 bases from J, the gap between germline ends came to 15 bases. This CDR3 has 14 amino acids. In nucleotides, the CDR3 is TGTGCCAGTAGGAAAGGCCCGGCGGGTCAGCCCCAGCATTTT. It specifies CASRKGPAGQPQHF.

The chain joins TRBV25-1 to TRBJ2-2; D is possibly TRBD2 (6 bases). Trimming left V 2 bases short and J 6 bases short, with 16 bases between. The germline V gene has CDR1 MGHDK and CDR2 SYGVNS. The CDR3 is made up of 16 amino acids. CDR3 in DNA: TGTGCCAGCAGTGAAAACGCAGCCTGGGAGGCCGGGGAGCTGTTTTTT. Residues: CASSENAAWEAGELFF.

This rearrangement joins TRBV4-1 to TRBJ1-2, with a possible D match to TRBD1 (6 bases). Trimming stripped 1 base from V and 4 bases from J, with 10 bases between. Germline V gene sequence: CDR1 MGHRA, CDR2 YSYEKL. This CDR3 region has 14 residues. CDR3 coding DNA: TGCGCCAGCAGCCAAGCAGGGGTTCGCTATGGCTACACCTTC. Protein sequence: CASSQAGVRYGYTF.

Here the CDR3 reads CASSSGQGRAGSPLHF. The CDR3 DNA reads as TGTGCCAGCAGCTCGGGACAGGGGCGAGCAGGCTCACCCCTCCACTTT. The J gene is TRBJ1-6, the V gene TRBV7-9; 10 bases fit TRBD1. CDR3 length: 16 residues. V lost 4 bases, J lost 10 bases, and 10 bases stayed unmatched. CDR1 is SEHNR and CDR2 is FQNEAQ in the germline V gene (reference sequence).